The 27 T cell receptor beta chains presented below share a single source sample, sequenced in a study of blood T cell repertoires in COVID-19. The repertoire was sequenced with immunoSEQ multiplex PCR; TCRdb's copy has only in-frame clones and lacks some. Altogether under 200,000 clones are present, about 88% being singletons, with the ten largest covering roughly 7%. Sequenced input: peripheral blood. The receptors come from a woman aged 80 or over in a cohort sampled during active or convalescent COVID-19.

The chain has TRBV5-1 and TRBJ2-2; D is possibly TRBD1 (7 bases). Germline lookup yields CDR1 SGHRS and CDR2 YFSETQ. V was pared by 1 base and J by 4 bases, with 8 bases between. CDR3 size: 14 residues. In DNA, the CDR3 is TGCGCCAGCAGCTTGCAGGGGGGCACCGGGGAGCTGTTTTTT. Protein: CASSLQGGTGELFF.

This clone was recorded once. The rearrangement joins TRBV28 to TRBJ1-4; D is possibly TRBD1 (5 bases). CDR1 and CDR2 (germline): MDHEN, SYDVKM. The CDR3 spans 15 residues. V lost 4 bases, J lost 6 bases, and 15 bases lay in between. The CDR3 here is CASSSSGVQDEKLFF. As DNA, the CDR3 is TGTGCCAGCAGTTCGTCGGGGGTTCAAGATGAAAAACTGTTTTTT.

The rearrangement links TRBV7-8 to TRBJ2-5; 8 bases line up with TRBD1. Trimming cost V 4 bases and J 1 base; bases outside gene matches: 5. Germline loops: CDR1 SGHVS, CDR2 FQNEAQ. The CDR3 totals 15 residues. CDR3: CASSSYRGSQETQYF. The CDR3 DNA is TGTGCCAGCAGCTCGTACAGGGGGTCCCAAGAGACCCAGTACTTC.

The rearrangement links TRBV9 to TRBJ2-2, with 7 positions matching TRBD2. The CDR3 runs to 16 residues. Trimming took 4 bases from V and 5 from J; bases not matched to a gene: 11. Germline loops: CDR1 SGDLS, CDR2 YYNGEE. The CDR3 coding sequence is TGTGCCAGCAGCCCCAGGGCGGGAGTGGGAACCGGGGAGCTGTTTTTT. Translation: CASSPRAGVGTGELFF.

The rearrangement uses TRBV7-8 and TRBJ1-1; 9 positions match TRBD1. This CDR3 is 14 amino acids long. Losses at the gene ends were 5 bases for V and 1 base for J; bases not matched to a gene: 2. In germline, CDR1 is SGHVS, CDR2 FQNEAQ. The CDR3 nucleotides are TGTGCCAGCAGCCTGGACAGGGGGAACACTGAAGCTTTCTTT. Its translation is CASSLDRGNTEAFF. Using reference TRBV7-8 and TRBJ1-1 for the parts outside the CDR3, the full variable domain is GAGVSQSPRYKVAKRGQDVALRCDPISGHVSLFWYQQALGQGPEFLTYFQNEAQLDKSGLPSDRFFAERPEGSVSTLKIQRTQQEDSAVYLCASSLDRGNTEAFFGQGTRLTVV.

CDR3 coding DNA: TGTGCCAGCATACTCGGGAGGGCCTCTCGAGAGACCCAGTACTTC. This encodes CASILGRASRETQYF. The V gene is TRBV2, the J gene TRBJ2-5, with TRBD2 identical over 8 bases. There are 15 residues in the CDR3. Germline assignment: CDR1 SNHLY and CDR2 FYNNEI. The trim removed 7 bases at V and 4 bases at J, leaving 11 bases unmatched.

The V and J genes are TRBV27 and TRBJ1-5; TRBD1 matches 8 bases. The CDR3 extends over 16 amino acids. Germline V gene sequence: CDR1 MNHEY, CDR2 SMNVEV (reference sequence). V was clipped by 4 bases and J by 5 bases; unmatched bases: 10. CDR3 nucleotide sequence: TGTGCCAGCAGTTCACAGGGGGTGGGGAGTCATCAGCCCCAGCATTTT. Its protein product is CASSSQGVGSHQPQHF.

The rearrangement links TRBV14 to TRBJ1-1; no reliable D call. The CDR3 has 13 residues. Germline-derived CDR1 and CDR2 are SGHDN and FVKESK. Trimming pared 8 bases from V and 5 bases from J, leaving 15 bases between. CDR3 nucleotide sequence: TGTGCCAGCCGGGAGGGCGTCGGAACTGAAGCTTTCTTT. As protein: CASREGVGTEAFF.

The chain recombines TRBV28 with TRBJ1-2; D not certain. The CDR3 consists of 12 residues. Germline loops: CDR1 MDHEN, CDR2 SYDVKM. Trimming took 5 bases from V and 7 from J, leaving 11 bases between them. The CDR3 DNA reads TGTGCCAGCAGTACCGCGACAAGTGGCTACACCTTC. Its protein product is CASSTATSGYTF.

CDR3 in DNA: TGCGCCAGCAGCGCCGGGACTAGCGGTATTCCTAGCACAGATACGCAGTATTTT. Protein sequence: CASSAGTSGIPSTDTQYF. This chain joins TRBV5-1 and TRBJ2-3; 11 bases map to TRBD2. V was pared by 4 bases and J by 0 bases, with 10 bases of the junction left unmatched. Germline V gives CDR1 SGHRS, CDR2 YFSETQ. The CDR3 loop spans 18 amino acids.

The chain recombines TRBV28 with TRBJ1-1; possible D gene TRBD1, 6 bases. V lost 6 bases and J 2 bases, leaving 10 bases between the germline ends. This CDR3 comprises 13 residues. Germline-derived CDR1 and CDR2 are MDHEN and SYDVKM. In DNA form, the CDR3 reads TGTGCCAGCAGCTGGACAGCAAACACTGAAGCTTTCTTT. Protein: CASSWTANTEAFF.

The V call is TRBV18, the J call TRBJ1-1; D is perhaps TRBD1 (6 bases). From germline, CDR1 is KGHSH and CDR2 LQKENI. Deletions cut 5 bases from V and 4 bases from J, with 14 bases between. This CDR3 is built from 14 residues. DNA for the CDR3: TGTGCCAGCTCAAAAAGGGGGGGCGGCACTGAAGCTTTCTTT. It codes for CASSKRGGGTEAFF.

The chain recombines TRBV23-1 with TRBJ2-5; TRBD1 matches at 7 bases. TRBV23-1 is reported as an ORF; its role is uncertain. V lost 7 bases to trimming and J lost 5 bases; unmatched junction nucleotides: 10. The CDR3 is made up of 14 amino acids. The CDR3 bases are TGCGCCAGCAACCCGACAGGGAGAGGGGAGACCCAGTACTTC. Amino acids: CASNPTGRGETQYF.

V usage is TRBV27 and J usage is TRBJ1-4; D is undetermined. Per germline, CDR1 MNHEY and CDR2 SMNVEV (reference sequence). Trimming pared 10 bases from V and 6 bases from J, leaving 15 bases between. CDR3 length: 13 amino acids. The CDR3 DNA follows: TGTGCCACAAAGACCTGGGGAGATGAAAAACTGTTTTTT. The encoded protein is CATKTWGDEKLFF.

The chain recombines TRBV2 with TRBJ1-5; unclear D gene. The CDR3 extends over 14 amino acids. CDR1 and CDR2 (germline): SNHLY, FYNNEI. The V and J ends lost 9 bases and 3 bases respectively, with 15 bases between them. CDR3 sequence: CASRKGANNQPQHF. The CDR3 DNA follows: TGTGCCAGTAGAAAAGGAGCCAACAATCAGCCCCAGCATTTT. Using reference TRBV2 and TRBJ1-5 for the parts outside the CDR3, the full variable domain is EPEVTQTPSHQVTQMGQEVILRCVPISNHLYFYWYRQILGQKVEFLVSFYNNEISEKSEIFDDQFSVERPDGSNFTLKIRSTKLEDSAMYFCASRKGANNQPQHFGDGTRLSIL.

The sample holds a few counts of this clone. This sequence joins TRBV5-1 and TRBJ2-1, with 7 bases identical to TRBD2. The V and J ends lost 0 bases and 3 bases, in that order; junction bases with no gene match: 15. The germline CDR1 and CDR2 sequences are SGHRS and YFSETQ. The CDR3 runs 19 residues. The CDR3 sequence: CASSLVGDGSSGYYNEQFF. CDR3 coding DNA: TGCGCCAGCAGCTTGGTAGGGGACGGGTCTAGCGGCTACTACAATGAGCAGTTCTTC.

This sequence joins TRBV5-4 and TRBJ2-2; 10 bases align to TRBD2. Per germline, CDR1 SGHNT and CDR2 YYREEE (reference sequence). The CDR3 spans 20 residues. J gave up 5 bases and V 9 bases, and 25 bases lay outside the gene matches. The CDR3 here is CATRAPPWVAGGRGTGELFF. As DNA, the CDR3 is TGTGCCACCAGAGCCCCCCCCTGGGTAGCGGGGGGCCGGGGGACCGGGGAGCTGTTTTTT.

The chain carries TRBV19 and TRBJ2-1, with a weak D call TRBD2 (6 bases). Trimming removed 3 bases at V and 8 bases at J, with 17 bases between. Germline-derived CDR1 and CDR2 are LNHDA and SQIVND (reference sequence). This CDR3 spans 15 amino acids. In DNA, the CDR3 is TGTGCCAGTAGTATCGACGGGAGTGGGAAGGATGAGCAGTTCTTC. Residues: CASSIDGSGKDEQFF.

This chain links TRBV5-4 with TRBJ1-3; D might be TRBD1 (6 bases). This CDR3 is built from 15 residues. Trimming took 0 bases from V and 0 from J, leaving 7 bases between them. Germline V CDR1 and CDR2: SGHNT, YYREEE (reference sequence). The CDR3, as DNA: TGTGCCAGCAGCTTGGACAGGGCCTCTGGAAACACCATATATTTT. It is translated as CASSLDRASGNTIYF.

This rearrangement joins TRBV7-8 to TRBJ1-3; a weak D match, TRBD1 (6 bases). This CDR3 is built from 14 residues. Trimming stripped 5 bases from V and 0 bases from J, with 8 bases between. Germline CDR1 SGHVS, CDR2 FQNEAQ. CDR3: CASSRTASGNTIYF. CDR3 DNA: TGTGCCAGCAGCAGGACAGCCTCTGGAAACACCATATATTTT.

The chain employs TRBV29-1 and TRBJ2-5; weak D call: TRBD1 (6 bases). Germline CDR1 is SQVTM and CDR2 is ANQGSEA. The CDR3 length is 14 residues. The V and J ends lost 6 bases and 2 bases respectively, with 16 bases between them. The CDR3 bases are TGCAGCGTCGGTTTGGGGGCCCAACAAGAGACCCAGTACTTC. Translation: CSVGLGAQQETQYF.

The V gene is TRBV18, the J gene TRBJ1-5; 7 bases match TRBD1. CDR1 KGHSH and CDR2 LQKENI come from the germline V gene. V lost 5 bases, J lost 7 bases, and 11 bases stayed unmatched. The length of the CDR3 is 15 residues. CDR3 protein: CASSFDRAVNQPQHF. CDR3 nucleotides: TGTGCCAGCTCATTTGACAGGGCGGTCAACCAGCCCCAGCATTTT. Full variable domain (missing parts from reference TRBV18 and TRBJ1-5): NAGVMQNPRHLVRRRGQEARLRCSPMKGHSHVYWYRQLPEEGLKFMVYLQKENIIDESGMPKERFSAEFPKEGPSILRIQQVVRGDSAAYFCASSFDRAVNQPQHFGDGTRLSIL.

The J gene is TRBJ2-1, the V gene TRBV19; 7 nucleotides line up with TRBD1. The CDR3 has 15 amino acids. The germline CDR1 and CDR2 sequences are LNHDA and SQIVND (reference sequence). V was clipped by 0 bases and J by 2 bases; unmatched bases: 1. The CDR3 DNA follows: TGTGCCAGTAGTATAGAAGGGACAGCCTACAATGAGCAGTTCTTC. Translated, it gives CASSIEGTAYNEQFF. Based on the CDR3 plus reference TRBV19 and TRBJ2-1, the full variable domain is DGGITQSPKYLFRKEGQNVTLSCEQNLNHDAMYWYRQDPGQGLRLIYYSQIVNDFQKGDIAEGYSVSREKKESFPLTVTSAQKNPTAFYLCASSIEGTAYNEQFFGPGTRLTVL.

The chain is built from TRBV7-9 and TRBJ1-3, with unresolved D. This CDR3 is built from 12 residues. Germline CDR1 and CDR2: SEHNR and FQNEAQ (reference sequence). Trimming pared 5 bases from V and 2 bases from J, leaving 4 bases between. CDR3 in amino acids: CASSQTGNTIYF. Here the CDR3 DNA reads TGTGCCAGCAGCCAAACTGGAAACACCATATATTTT.

The CDR3, as DNA: TGCGCCAGCAGCTGGGGGGTCGCAGACTACACCTTC. It yields the protein CASSWGVADYTF. The rearrangement joins TRBV5-1 to TRBJ1-2; D might be TRBD1 (5 bases). Germline V gene lookup returns CDR1 SGHRS and CDR2 YFSETQ. V lost 3 bases and J 10 bases, leaving 13 bases between the germline ends. This CDR3 spans 12 amino acids.

The V call is TRBV15, the J call TRBJ1-6; a weak D match, TRBD1 (6 bases). The germline V and J ends were trimmed by 9 bases and 9 bases, with 15 bases remaining between them. This CDR3 region has 13 residues. The V gene's germline CDR1 is LNHNV and CDR2 YYDKDF (reference sequence). In nucleotides, the CDR3 is TGTGCCACGGGAGGGGGGCGCAGTTCACCCCTCCACTTT. This translates into CATGGGRSSPLHF.

The rearrangement joins TRBV5-1 to TRBJ1-1; TRBD1 might be the D (5 bases). This CDR3 spans 15 amino acids. Germline lookup yields CDR1 SGHRS and CDR2 YFSETQ. Trimming stripped 0 bases from V and 2 bases from J, with 11 bases between. CDR3 DNA sequence: TGCGCCAGCAGCTTGGATCGGGGGTACAACACTGAAGCTTTCTTT. Its translation is CASSLDRGYNTEAFF.